The 19 T cell receptor beta chains below were found in one sample sequenced in a study of cytomegalovirus exposure and HLA in healthy donors. The PCR made use of 60 Vbeta and 13 Jbeta primers. Some clones are missing from TCRdb's copy, which holds only in-frame ones; the method was immunoSEQ multiplex PCR. This repertoire shows about 160,000 clones, 84% found once; its top ten account for around 1%. Sequencing used PBMCs. All receptors come from a young man in good health and CMV-seronegative.

This chain connects TRBV5-6 to TRBJ2-1, with 8 bases that match TRBD2. CDR3 length: 14 residues. Unmatched junction bases numbered 2, after V lost 2 bases and J lost 4 bases. Germline V gene sequence: CDR1 SGHDT, CDR2 YYEEEE. CDR3 loop: CASSLLAAYNEQFF. The CDR3, as DNA: TGTGCCAGCAGCTTACTAGCGGCATACAATGAGCAGTTCTTC.

The V and J genes are TRBV9 and TRBJ1-6; weak D call: TRBD1 (5 bases). This CDR3 region has 16 residues. V gave up 0 bases and J gave up 10 bases, with 17 bases separating them. From germline, CDR1 is SGDLS and CDR2 YYNGEE. The CDR3 loop is CASSVAAGGGGSPLHF. The CDR3 nucleotides read TGTGCCAGCAGCGTAGCAGCGGGGGGAGGTGGCTCACCCCTCCACTTT.

This chain links TRBV10-3 with TRBJ2-1; 9 bases are a match to TRBD2. The germline V gene encodes CDR1 ENHRY and CDR2 SYGVKD. This CDR3 comprises 16 residues. Trimming cost V 7 bases and J 3 bases; bases outside gene matches: 10. CDR3 coding DNA: TGTGCCATCACCATAGCGGGAGAGGGGTTCTACAATGAGCAGTTCTTC. Its protein product is CAITIAGEGFYNEQFF.

The gene calls are TRBV5-1 and TRBJ2-7; 8 bases map to TRBD2. Germline V CDR1 and CDR2: SGHRS, YFSETQ. V gave up 3 bases and J gave up 3 bases; unmatched junction bases: 14. The CDR3 extends over 17 amino acids. The CDR3 loop is CASSSVGSGGRFYEQYF. DNA of the CDR3: TGCGCCAGCAGCTCGGTCGGGAGCGGGGGTCGTTTCTACGAGCAGTACTTC.

The V call is TRBV5-4, the J call TRBJ1-1, with D perhaps TRBD1 (6 bases). V was cut by 3 bases and J by 4 bases, with 16 bases left in between. In germline, CDR1 is SGHNT, CDR2 YYREEE (reference sequence). The CDR3 is 15 residues long. This CDR3 is CASSSGNRDGTEAFF. For the CDR3, the DNA is TGTGCCAGCAGCTCCGGAAACAGGGATGGCACTGAAGCTTTCTTT.

V is TRBV7-2 and J is TRBJ2-7; 9 bases align to TRBD2. V dropped 4 bases and J dropped 1; count of bases not matched to a gene: 5. CDR3 length: 15 residues. The germline CDR1 and CDR2 sequences are SGHTA and FQGNSA. The CDR3, as DNA: TGTGCCAGCAGCTCTAGCGGGGCTCATTCCTACGAGCAGTACTTC. Translation: CASSSSGAHSYEQYF.

The V and J genes are TRBV6-5 and TRBJ2-3, with 9 bases matching TRBD1. J was trimmed by 1 base and V by 2 bases; bases with no gene match: 1. From germline, CDR1 is MNHEY and CDR2 SVGAGI. This CDR3 spans 15 amino acids. CDR3 sequence (DNA): TGTGCCAGCAGTTACCGGGACAGGGGCACAGATACGCAGTATTTT. Protein product: CASSYRDRGTDTQYF.

To note about this clone: Distinct nucleotide sequences in the sample also encode this CDR3. DNA for the CDR3: TGTGCCAGCAGTTACAGGCAGGGTAGCAATCAGCCCCAGCATTTT. Residues: CASSYRQGSNQPQHF. This rearrangement joins TRBV6-5 to TRBJ1-5; D is perhaps TRBD1 (5 bases). Germline CDR1 reads MNHEY; CDR2 reads SVGAGI. The CDR3 is 15 amino acids. Between the trimmed V and J ends, which lost 2 bases and 0 bases, there was a span of 8 bases.

The chain has TRBV20-1 and TRBJ2-7; D is uncertain. CDR3 size: 11 residues. Germline CDR1 reads DFQATT; CDR2 reads SNEGSKA (reference sequence). The V and J ends lost 4 bases and 3 bases respectively, with 7 bases between them. The CDR3: CSAKLSYEQYF. CDR3 nucleotides: TGCAGTGCTAAACTGAGCTACGAGCAGTACTTC.

The rearrangement joins TRBV6-4 to TRBJ2-1; 7 bases are a match to TRBD2. CDR3 length: 12 residues. Germline loops: CDR1 MRHNA, CDR2 SNTAGT. Unmatched junction bases numbered 5, after V lost 6 bases and J lost 9 bases. The CDR3 spells CASSSSGIEQFF. The DNA for the CDR3 is TGTGCCAGCAGCTCTAGCGGTATTGAGCAGTTCTTC.

This chain joins TRBV4-2 and TRBJ2-7, with 8 nucleotides matching TRBD2. Germline V gene sequence: CDR1 LGHNA, CDR2 YNFKEQ. Germline trimming cut 3 bases from V and 4 bases from J; bases unmatched to any gene: 11. This CDR3 comprises 16 residues. DNA for the CDR3: TGTGCCAGCAGCCAGCACTCCCGGGGGGGCCTGTACGAGCAGTACTTC. Amino acid sequence: CASSQHSRGGLYEQYF.

The chain joins TRBV6-1 to TRBJ1-5, with TRBD1 as a possible D gene (6 bases). V shed 1 base and J shed 3 bases, with 7 bases lying between them. This CDR3 spans 14 amino acids. Germline-derived CDR1 and CDR2 are MNHNS and SASEGT. DNA for the CDR3: TGTGCCAGCAGTGAAGGGACAGTCAATCAGCCCCAGCATTTT. Protein sequence: CASSEGTVNQPQHF.

V and J are TRBV5-4 and TRBJ2-3, with D possibly TRBD2 on 5 matching bases. V lost 6 bases and J lost 5, with 16 bases in between. Germline-derived CDR1 and CDR2 are SGHNT and YYREEE (reference sequence). CDR3 size: 14 residues. The CDR3, as DNA: TGTGCCAGCACGGTGAGCGGCCACGTAGATACGCAGTATTTT. Translating it yields CASTVSGHVDTQYF.

As DNA, the CDR3 is TGTGCCAGCAGCGTAGCAGGGACAGCCTCCTACAATGAGCAGTTCTTC. Protein sequence: CASSVAGTASYNEQFF. The V and J genes are TRBV9 and TRBJ2-1, with 7 bases fitting TRBD1. From germline, CDR1 is SGDLS and CDR2 YYNGEE. This CDR3 comprises 16 residues. After removal of 0 bases from V and 0 bases from J, the junction contained 3 bases not matched to a gene.

The V call is TRBV9, the J call TRBJ1-5; no clear D. Trimming cost V 0 bases and J 3 bases, with 7 bases left between them. CDR1 SGDLS and CDR2 YYNGEE come from the germline V gene. The CDR3 length is 14 residues. CDR3 amino acids: CASSVAPDNQPQHF. The CDR3 DNA reads TGTGCCAGCAGCGTAGCCCCAGACAATCAGCCCCAGCATTTT. Drawing the rest from reference TRBV9 and TRBJ1-5, the complete variable domain is DSGVTQTPKHLITATGQRVTLRCSPRSGDLSVYWYQQSLDQGLQFLIQYYNGEERAKGNILERFSAQQFPDLHSELNLSSLELGDSALYFCASSVAPDNQPQHFGDGTRLSIL.

This clone was seen only a few times. The rearrangement joins TRBV19 to TRBJ1-1, with D tentatively TRBD1 (5 bases). From germline, CDR1 is LNHDA and CDR2 SQIVND (reference sequence). CDR3 length: 15 amino acids. Between the trimmed V and J ends, which lost 3 bases and 3 bases, there was a span of 14 bases. Here the CDR3 DNA reads TGTGCCAGTAGTATTGACGGGGGGTGGGACACTGAAGCTTTCTTT. Translated: CASSIDGGWDTEAFF.

This chain joins TRBV29-1 and TRBJ1-2; unclear D gene. V lost 3 bases and J 2 bases, leaving 10 bases between the germline ends. Germline V gene lookup returns CDR1 SQVTM and CDR2 ANQGSEA. The CDR3 extends over 13 amino acids. The DNA of the CDR3 is TGCAGCGTTGATCAAACGGGAAACTATGGCTACACCTTC. Amino acid sequence: CSVDQTGNYGYTF.

V is TRBV18 and J is TRBJ1-4; 12 positions agree with TRBD1. Germline loops: CDR1 KGHSH, CDR2 LQKENI. The V and J ends lost 6 bases and 2 bases, in that order; junction bases with no gene match: 1. The CDR3 sequence is 15 residues long. The CDR3 here is CASSGTGGTNEKLFF. DNA of the CDR3: TGTGCCAGCTCTGGGACAGGGGGCACTAATGAAAAACTGTTTTTT.

The chain couples TRBV7-9 to TRBJ2-7; possible D gene TRBD2, 6 bases. This CDR3 has 15 amino acids. In germline, CDR1 is SEHNR, CDR2 FQNEAQ (reference sequence). V shed 4 bases and J shed 5 bases, with 18 bases lying between them. CDR3 protein: CASSSVADPFHEQYF. Written as DNA, the CDR3 is TGTGCCAGCAGCTCGGTAGCGGATCCTTTCCACGAGCAGTACTTC.